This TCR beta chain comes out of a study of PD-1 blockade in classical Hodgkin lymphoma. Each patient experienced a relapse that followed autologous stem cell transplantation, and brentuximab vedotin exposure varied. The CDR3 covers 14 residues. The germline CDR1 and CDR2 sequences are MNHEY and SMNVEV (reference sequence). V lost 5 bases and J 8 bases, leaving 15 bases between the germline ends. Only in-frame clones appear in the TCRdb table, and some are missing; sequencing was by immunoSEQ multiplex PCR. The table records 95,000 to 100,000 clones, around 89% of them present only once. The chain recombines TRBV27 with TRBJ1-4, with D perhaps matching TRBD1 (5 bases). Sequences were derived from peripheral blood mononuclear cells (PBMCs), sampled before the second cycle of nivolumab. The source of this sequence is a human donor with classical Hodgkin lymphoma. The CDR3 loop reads CASSIRGSREKLFF. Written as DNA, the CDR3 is TGTGCCAGCAGTATCCGGGGGTCGCGGGAAAAACTGTTTTTT.